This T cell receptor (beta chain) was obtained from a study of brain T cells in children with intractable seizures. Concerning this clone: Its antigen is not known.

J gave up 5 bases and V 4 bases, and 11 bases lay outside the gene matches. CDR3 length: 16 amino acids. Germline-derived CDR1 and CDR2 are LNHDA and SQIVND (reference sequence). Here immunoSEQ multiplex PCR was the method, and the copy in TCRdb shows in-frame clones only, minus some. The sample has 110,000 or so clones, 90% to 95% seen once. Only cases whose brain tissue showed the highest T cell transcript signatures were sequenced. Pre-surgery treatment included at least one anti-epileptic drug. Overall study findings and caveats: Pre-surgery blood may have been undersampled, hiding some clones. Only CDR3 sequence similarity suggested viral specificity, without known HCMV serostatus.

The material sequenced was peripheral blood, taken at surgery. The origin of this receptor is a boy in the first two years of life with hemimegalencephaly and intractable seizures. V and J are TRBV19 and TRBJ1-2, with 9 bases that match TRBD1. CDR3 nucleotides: TGTGCCAGTAGTACCCTGAGGGGGACAGGGAAATATGGCTACACCTTC. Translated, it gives CASSTLRGTGKYGYTF.